Each of the 12 T cell receptor beta chains below was sequenced from the same sample in a study of monozygotic twins with inflammatory bowel disease. TCRdb reanalyzed the 5' RACE reads, giving one entry per CDR3 protein sequence and no DNA. This table holds 350,000 to 550,000 distinct CDR3 sequences. Sequenced material: blood. Every receptor here comes from a human donor with ulcerative colitis or Crohn's disease, or a healthy co-twin of an affected twin (not recorded which).

V usage is TRBV29-1 and J usage is TRBJ1-1. Germline CDR1 SQVTM, CDR2 ANQGSEA. This CDR3 comprises 14 residues. This CDR3 is CSVDNPGGRAEAFF. The full variable domain, rest sourced from reference TRBV29-1 and TRBJ1-1, is SAVISQKPSRDICQRGTSLTIQCQVDSQVTMMFWYRQQPGQSLTLIATANQGSEATYESGFVIDKFPISRPNLTFSTLTVSNMSPEDSSIYLCSVDNPGGRAEAFFGQGTRLTVV.

This chain links TRBV12-3 or TRBV12-4 with TRBJ2-1; TCRdb names TRBD2, which stays unverified in the absence of DNA. This CDR3 is built from 16 residues. The CDR3 sequence: CASRPTAGGLYNEQFF.

The chain employs TRBV5-1 and TRBJ2-7; TCRdb's assignment of TRBD1 cannot be checked, as there is no DNA. This CDR3 is built from 16 residues. Germline V gene sequence: CDR1 SGHRS, CDR2 YFSETQ. The chain's CDR3 is CASSLSPAGESNEQYF. Variable domain in full (rest from reference TRBV5-1 and TRBJ2-7): KAGVTQTPRYLIKTRGQQVTLSCSPISGHRSVSWYQQTPGQGLQFLFEYFSETQRNKGNFPGRFSGRQFSNSRSEMNVSTLELGDSALYLCASSLSPAGESNEQYFGPGTRLTVT.

The gene calls are TRBV12-3 or TRBV12-4 and TRBJ2-2. The CDR3 loop spans 11 amino acids. CDR3 sequence reads: CASSLRVQMFF.

V usage is TRBV5-1 and J usage is TRBJ2-2. This CDR3 is 12 amino acids long. Germline-derived CDR1 and CDR2 are SGHRS and YFSETQ. The CDR3 is CASSLEMGELFF.

V is TRBV7-9 and J is TRBJ2-1; TCRdb's D call, TRBD1, is unchecked because there is no DNA. CDR1 SEHNR and CDR2 FQNEAQ come from the germline V gene (reference sequence). The CDR3 has 13 residues. The CDR3 here is CASSLVGDNEQFF. Drawing the rest from reference TRBV7-9 and TRBJ2-1, the complete variable domain is DTGVSQNPRHKITKRGQNVTFRCDPISEHNRLYWYRQTLGQGPEFLTYFQNEAQLEKSRLLSDRFSAERPKGSFSTLEIQRTEQGDSAMYLCASSLVGDNEQFFGPGTRLTVL.

This rearrangement joins TRBV4-2 to TRBJ2-7; TCRdb's assignment of TRBD1 cannot be checked, as there is no DNA. Germline loops: CDR1 LGHNA, CDR2 YNFKEQ. CDR3 size: 15 residues. CDR3 in amino acids: CASSQDYRGRGEQYF.

This sequence joins TRBV6-1 and TRBJ2-7; checking the TCRdb D call of TRBD2 is not possible without DNA. Per the germline V gene, CDR1 is MNHNS and CDR2 is SASEGT. This CDR3 has 14 residues. CDR3 residues: CASSPRGSSDEQYF.

This chain uses TRBV5-1 with TRBJ1-1. Germline CDR1 SGHRS, CDR2 YFSETQ. The length of the CDR3 is 19 residues. CDR3 in amino acids: CASSLIKVNHEEYNAEAFF. Filled out from reference TRBV5-1 and TRBJ1-1, the complete variable domain reads KAGVTQTPRYLIKTRGQQVTLSCSPISGHRSVSWYQQTPGQGLQFLFEYFSETQRNKGNFPGRFSGRQFSNSRSEMNVSTLELGDSALYLCASSLIKVNHEEYNAEAFFGQGTRLTVV.

This rearrangement joins TRBV13 to TRBJ2-3; TCRdb's D call, TRBD2, is unchecked because there is no DNA. Per germline, CDR1 PRHDT and CDR2 FYEKMQ (reference sequence). The CDR3 extends over 14 amino acids. The CDR3 region is CASSLGGEEDTQYF. The entire variable domain, with the rest obtained from reference TRBV13 and TRBJ2-3, is as follows: AAGVIQSPRHLIKEKRETATLKCYPIPRHDTVYWYQQGPGQDPQFLISFYEKMQSDKGSIPDRFSAQQFSDYHSELNMSSLELGDSALYFCASSLGGEEDTQYFGPGTRLTVL.

This rearrangement joins TRBV6-5 to TRBJ2-1; TCRdb reports TRBD2, a call that lacks DNA to check it against. The CDR3 runs 16 residues. CDR1 is MNHEY, CDR2 SVGAGI, per germline. CDR3 region: CASSYLNAGKYNEQFF.

The chain combines TRBV30 with TRBJ2-7; the D call from TCRdb, TRBD1, cannot be confirmed without DNA. CDR1 and CDR2 from the germline V gene are GTSNPN and SVGIG (reference sequence). The length of the CDR3 is 13 residues. This chain's CDR3 is CAWTAGQGDEQYF.